This is a list of T cell receptor beta chains from one sample in a study of blood T cell repertoires in COVID-19. TCRdb keeps only in-frame clones here, not all; method: immunoSEQ multiplex PCR. The sample consists of 250,000 or so clones, 75% to 90% of them appearing once. The source material was peripheral blood. Receptors were obtained from a man between 25 and 39 years old with active or convalescent COVID-19. The CDR3 runs from the conserved cysteine through the conserved F or W. A D gene is named only where the DNA matches it firmly.

v_gene	d_gene	j_gene	CDR3aa
TRBV4-2	TRBD2	TRBJ2-1	CASSQELAGASYNEQFF
TRBV6-5	TRBD1	TRBJ1-2	CASSRGGWGYGYTF
TRBV18	TRBD2	TRBJ2-5	CASSSRRGAQETQYF
TRBV5-1	TRBD1	TRBJ2-1	CASTRQGYEQFF
TRBV19	TRBD1	TRBJ1-4	CASSSDREISATNEKLFF
TRBV15	TRBD1	TRBJ1-4	CATSRGQGVEKLFF
TRBV2	.	TRBJ1-5	CASRQGLRSNQPQHF
TRBV18	TRBD2	TRBJ2-3	CASSPLAWTRRGDSTDTQYF
TRBV25-1	.	TRBJ2-7	CASSGQGYEQYF
TRBV7-8	TRBD1	TRBJ2-2	CASSPDRGYRELFF
TRBV6-1	.	TRBJ1-2	CASSEKQRIGGYTF
TRBV29-1	TRBD1	TRBJ2-5	CSVSRTGTETQYF
TRBV7-8	.	TRBJ1-6	CASSLPFPSPLHF
TRBV29-1	.	TRBJ2-6	CSVTGFAGANVLTF
TRBV5-6	TRBD1	TRBJ2-7	CASSSWTGVPYEQYF
TRBV5-4	TRBD1	TRBJ1-1	CASSLDTGVTEAFF
TRBV19	TRBD1	TRBJ2-5	CASSILDRGMGQETQYF
TRBV5-6	TRBD2	TRBJ2-1	CASSFGTSGGPQFF
TRBV6-1	.	TRBJ1-5	CASSESGRGGNQPQHF
TRBV7-2	.	TRBJ1-4	CASNSAGVTNEKLFF
TRBV27	.	TRBJ2-2	CASNPDTTNTGELFF
TRBV11-1	.	TRBJ1-1	CASSYDRNTEAFF
TRBV20-1	.	TRBJ2-5	CSAATRDTHHF
TRBV5-6	TRBD2	TRBJ2-5	CASSSTSGGALGETQYF
TRBV13	TRBD1	TRBJ2-7	CASQDREHFYEQYF
TRBV5-1	.	TRBJ2-3	CASSLVELRGLDTQYF
TRBV20-1	.	TRBJ2-7	CSANLAREQYF
TRBV6-6	TRBD1	TRBJ1-1	CASSYDRGAEAFF
TRBV6-5	.	TRBJ1-6	CASREGGNSPLHF
TRBV11-3	.	TRBJ1-1	CASSLRTATEAFF
TRBV11-3	.	TRBJ1-5	CASSLSSGRGSDQPQHF
TRBV5-1	TRBD1	TRBJ1-2	CASSGQAAYGYTF
TRBV5-6	TRBD1	TRBJ1-2	CASRGTGQGYGYTF
TRBV6-1	TRBD1	TRBJ2-7	CASSEEHRGYEQYF
TRBV4-3	.	TRBJ1-2	CASSQDPAGGYGYTF
TRBV7-9	TRBD1	TRBJ1-1	CASSQGQGERTEAFF
TRBV9	TRBD1	TRBJ2-6	CASSARQGSSVGGANVLTF
TRBV6-5	.	TRBJ1-2	CASSPTGRDYGYTF
TRBV7-9	.	TRBJ1-1	CASSLPRVLNTEAFF
TRBV6-6	.	TRBJ2-2	CASSYLRQGFDGELFF
TRBV7-2	.	TRBJ2-1	CASSLVALLGNEQFF
TRBV27	TRBD1	TRBJ1-4	CASRSRTGGTEKLFF
TRBV6-2/TRBV6-3	TRBD1	TRBJ1-5	CASSYYDRDQPQHF
TRBV7-9	TRBD2	TRBJ2-2	CASSLAGGAGELFF
TRBV2	TRBD2	TRBJ2-3	CASSEGRGGGTDTQYF
TRBV7-7	TRBD2	TRBJ2-3	CASTGAGGPADTQYF
TRBV27	.	TRBJ2-2	CASSGHRRTGELFF
TRBV27	.	TRBJ2-7	CASRISGFSDYEQYF
TRBV5-1	TRBD1	TRBJ1-6	CASSPTGSSYNSPLHF
TRBV5-5	.	TRBJ1-5	CASSLLWTPGSNQPQHF
TRBV3-1/TRBV3-2	TRBD1	TRBJ1-3	CASSRGTAFSGNTIYF
TRBV6-1	.	TRBJ1-3	CASSELDSGNTIYF
TRBV30	TRBD1	TRBJ2-1	CAWSGDRVREQFF
TRBV24-1	.	TRBJ2-3	CATGGQLTDTQYF